The sequence of this T cell receptor beta chain was determined in a study of blood T cell repertoires in COVID-19. Study background: From the United States, Italy and Spain came samples of acute and convalescent COVID-19.

The authors' processing: For nucleated cells, counts were estimated from reference gene primer amplification. Using immunoSEQ multiplex PCR, the repertoire was profiled, and TCRdb retains in-frame clones only, with some absent. That table supplies the V and J calls and clone size; D and trimming were determined from the DNA. Here the sample spans 95,000 to 110,000 clones, approximately 88% being singletons. This CDR3 has 12 residues. V lost 4 bases to trimming and J lost 10 bases, with 14 bases between them. In germline, CDR1 is LGHNT, CDR2 FRNRAP. The sequenced sample consisted of peripheral blood. The V call is TRBV12-5, the J call TRBJ2-7, with a tentative D call TRBD2 (6 bases). This receptor was identified in a human donor in a cohort sampled during active COVID-19. The CDR3 spells CASGWGTGPQYF. The CDR3 bases are TGTGCTAGTGGTTGGGGGACTGGGCCCCAGTACTTC.